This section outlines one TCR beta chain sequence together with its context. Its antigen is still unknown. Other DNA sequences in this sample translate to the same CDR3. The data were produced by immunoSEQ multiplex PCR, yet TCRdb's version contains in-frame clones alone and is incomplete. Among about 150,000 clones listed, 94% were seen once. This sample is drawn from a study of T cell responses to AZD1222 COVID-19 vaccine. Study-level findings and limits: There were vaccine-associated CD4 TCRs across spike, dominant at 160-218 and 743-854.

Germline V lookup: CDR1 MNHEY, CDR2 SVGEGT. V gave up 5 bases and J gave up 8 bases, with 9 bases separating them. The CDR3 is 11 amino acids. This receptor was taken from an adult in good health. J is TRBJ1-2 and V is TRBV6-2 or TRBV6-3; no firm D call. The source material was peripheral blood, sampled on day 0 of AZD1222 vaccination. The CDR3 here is CASSNGGGYTF. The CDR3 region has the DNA TGTGCCAGCAGTAATGGTGGCGGCTACACCTTC.